This TCR beta chain was obtained from a study of vaccination effects on CD4 cells after COVID-19. General observations from the study: Few convalescent patients were studied, and early post-infection samples were lacking.

Using immunoSEQ multiplex PCR, the repertoire was profiled, and TCRdb retains in-frame clones only, with some absent. The table has about 58,000 clones, around 80% seen once. Cultured cells yielded isolated CD4+ T cells after around 10 days. V was trimmed by 6 bases and J by 9 bases, leaving 18 bases between them. CDR3 size: 14 residues. Germline CDR1 MNHEY, CDR2 SVGAGI. As for this clone: Its antigen is not identified.

This specimen consisted of CD4+ T cells from PBMCs cultured without peptide, obtained before COVID-19 vaccination. The receptor's source is a human donor who received a COVID-19 vaccine. The rearrangement links TRBV6-5 to TRBJ1-3; D might be TRBD1 (5 bases). The CDR3 region has the DNA TGTGCCAGCAGCCCGGCCGGGACGCGGCCCACCATATATTTT. Translated: CASSPAGTRPTIYF.